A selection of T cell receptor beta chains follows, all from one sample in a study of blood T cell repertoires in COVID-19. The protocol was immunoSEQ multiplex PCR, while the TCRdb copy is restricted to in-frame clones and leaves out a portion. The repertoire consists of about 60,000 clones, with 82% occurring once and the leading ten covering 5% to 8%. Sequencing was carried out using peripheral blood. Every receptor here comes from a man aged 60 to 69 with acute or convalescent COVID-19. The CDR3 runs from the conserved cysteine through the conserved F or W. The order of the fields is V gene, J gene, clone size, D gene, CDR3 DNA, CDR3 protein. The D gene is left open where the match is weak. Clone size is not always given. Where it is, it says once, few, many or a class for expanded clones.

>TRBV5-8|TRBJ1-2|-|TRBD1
TGTGCCAGCAGCTTCATTAGTCTAATCGGACAGGACTATGGCTACACCTTC
CASSFISLIGQDYGYTF
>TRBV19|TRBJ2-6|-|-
TGTGCCAGTAGTATCCGCCAGGGACTCTCTGGGGCCAACGTCCTGACTTTC
CASSIRQGLSGANVLTF
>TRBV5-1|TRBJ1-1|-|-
TGCGCCAGCGAACCGGGACATCCTCAGAACACTGAAGCTTTCTTT
CASEPGHPQNTEAFF
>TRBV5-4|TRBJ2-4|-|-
TGTGCCAGCAGCCTCGACAGTGGCAAAAACATTCAGTACTTC
CASSLDSGKNIQYF
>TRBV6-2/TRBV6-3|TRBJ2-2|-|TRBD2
TGTGCCAGCAGTTGGGGGGGGTACACCGGGGAGCTGTTTTTT
CASSWGGYTGELFF
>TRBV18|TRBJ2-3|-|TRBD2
TGTGCCAGCTCACCAAGGACTAGCGGGGGCACAGATACGCAGTATTTT
CASSPRTSGGTDTQYF
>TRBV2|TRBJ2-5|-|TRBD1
TGTGCCAGCAAACAGGGGCCGAACCAAGAGACCCAGTACTTC
CASKQGPNQETQYF
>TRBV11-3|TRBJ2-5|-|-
TGTGCCAGCAGCTTAGGAGGAGGGGCCGTGGAGACCCAGTACTTC
CASSLGGGAVETQYF
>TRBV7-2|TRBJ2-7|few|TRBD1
TGTGCCAGCAGCTTAGGCCTGGGACAGCGGCCCTACGAGCAGTACTTC
CASSLGLGQRPYEQYF
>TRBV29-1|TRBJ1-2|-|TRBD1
TGCAGCGGCGGGACAGGGTCCCTCTATGGCTACACCTTC
CSGGTGSLYGYTF
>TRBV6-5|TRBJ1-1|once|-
TGTGCCAGCAAACCAGGACAGATGAACACTGAAGCTTTCTTT
CASKPGQMNTEAFF
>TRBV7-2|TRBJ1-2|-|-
TGTGCCAGCAGCTTAGCGCGTGCCTATGGCTACACCTTC
CASSLARAYGYTF
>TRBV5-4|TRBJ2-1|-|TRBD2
TGTGCCAGCAGCCGAAGGGGGAGCGGGGGGGCCTACAATGAGCAGTTCTTC
CASSRRGSGGAYNEQFF
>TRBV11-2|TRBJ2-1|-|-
TGTGCCAGCAAAAGGGACAACTCCTACAATGAGCAGTTCTTC
CASKRDNSYNEQFF
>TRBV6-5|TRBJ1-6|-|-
TGTGCCAGCAGTTACGGACAGAAAAATTCACCCCTCCACTTT
CASSYGQKNSPLHF
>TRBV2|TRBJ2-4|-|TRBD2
TGTGCCAGCAGAGCGGGGAGCGAAAACATTCAGTACTTC
CASRAGSENIQYF
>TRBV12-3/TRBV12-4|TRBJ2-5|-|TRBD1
TGTGCCAGCAGTCCCCGCAGGGGGGAGACCCAGTACTTC
CASSPRRGETQYF
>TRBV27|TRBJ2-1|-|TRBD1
TGTGCCAGCAGTCTCGGACAGGGAGGCAACAATGAGCAGTTCTTC
CASSLGQGGNNEQFF
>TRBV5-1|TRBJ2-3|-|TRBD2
TGCGCCAGCAGCTTCCCCCATCTAGCGGGGGGGGTGGATACGCAGTATTTT
CASSFPHLAGGVDTQYF
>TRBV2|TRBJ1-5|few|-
TGTGCCAGCCGTGACAACAATCAGCCCCAGCATTTT
CASRDNNQPQHF
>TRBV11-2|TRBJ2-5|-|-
TGTGCCAGCAGCAGAGGGGGGGGGTCCGAGACCCAGTACTTC
CASSRGGGSETQYF
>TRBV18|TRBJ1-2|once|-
TGTGCCAGCTCACCCCCGGGACACAGTTATGGCTACACCTTC
CASSPPGHSYGYTF
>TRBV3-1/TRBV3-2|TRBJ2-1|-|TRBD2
TGTGCCAGCAGCAAGAAGACTAGCGGGCCGAACAATGAGCAGTTCTTC
CASSKKTSGPNNEQFF
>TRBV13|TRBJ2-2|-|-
TGTGCCAGCAGCTTAGAGGGCAGGGGATCGACCGGGGAGCTGTTTTTT
CASSLEGRGSTGELFF
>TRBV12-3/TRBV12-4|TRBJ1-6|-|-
TGTGCCAGCAGTTTTACAGGGAATTCACCCCTCCACTTT
CASSFTGNSPLHF
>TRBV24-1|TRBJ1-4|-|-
TGTGCCACCGGGGACACGAATGAAAAACTGTTTTTT
CATGDTNEKLFF
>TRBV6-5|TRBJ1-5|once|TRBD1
TGTGCCAGCAGTACCGGGACAGGAATAAATCAGCCCCAGCATTTT
CASSTGTGINQPQHF
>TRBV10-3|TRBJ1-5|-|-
TGTGCCATCGCCAGCGATTGGGGCGGCAATCAGCCCCAGCATTTT
CAIASDWGGNQPQHF
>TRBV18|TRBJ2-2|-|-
TGTGCCAGCTCACCACCGAACAGGGCGAACACCGGGGAGCTGTTTTTT
CASSPPNRANTGELFF
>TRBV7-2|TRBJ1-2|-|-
TGTGCCAGCAGCCGAAGTGGGGGCAGCTACACCTTC
CASSRSGGSYTF
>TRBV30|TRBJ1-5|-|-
TGTGCCTGGAGTGTATCATCGGGTTCCCAGCCCCAGCATTTT
CAWSVSSGSQPQHF
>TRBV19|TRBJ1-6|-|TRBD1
TGTGCCAGTAGTATAGGGGGACAGAATAATTCACCCCTCCACTTT
CASSIGGQNNSPLHF
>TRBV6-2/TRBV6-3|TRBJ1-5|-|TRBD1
TGTGCCAGCAGTCCCCAGGGACAGGGATATAATCAGCCCCAGCATTTT
CASSPQGQGYNQPQHF
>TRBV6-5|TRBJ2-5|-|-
TGTGCCAGCAGTTACGCCACAGCCGGAGGGACCCAGTACTTC
CASSYATAGGTQYF
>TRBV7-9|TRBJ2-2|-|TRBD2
TGTGCCAGCAGCCGCGGGACTACCGAGACCGGGGAGCTGTTTTTT
CASSRGTTETGELFF
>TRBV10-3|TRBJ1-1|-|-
TGTGCCACCAAACAAAACGACAAGAACACTGAAGCTTTCTTT
CATKQNDKNTEAFF
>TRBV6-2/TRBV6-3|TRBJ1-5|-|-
TGTGCCAGCAGTTACCCCCCGGGAAATAGCAATCAGCCCCAGCATTTT
CASSYPPGNSNQPQHF
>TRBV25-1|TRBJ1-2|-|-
TGTGCCAGCAGTGAATCGGGAAGTCAAACTAACTATGGCTACACCTTC
CASSESGSQTNYGYTF
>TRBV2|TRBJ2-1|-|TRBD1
TGTGCCAGCAGTGAACAAGGACAGGGGCTTGAGCAGTTCTTC
CASSEQGQGLEQFF
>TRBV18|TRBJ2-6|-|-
TGTGCCAGCTCACCAGAGGTAGAGAGGGTCGGGGCCAACGTCCTGACTTTC
CASSPEVERVGANVLTF
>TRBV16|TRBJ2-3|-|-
TGTGCCAGCAGCCAGGGCGCTAGCACAGATACGCAGTATTTT
CASSQGASTDTQYF
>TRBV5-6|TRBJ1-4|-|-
TGTGCCAGCAGCCAAGGGACACTCTTAGCTGAAAAACTGTTTTTT
CASSQGTLLAEKLFF
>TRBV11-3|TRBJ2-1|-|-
TGTGCCAGCAGCTCAAGCCCGAGCCGTGACTACAATGAGCAGTTCTTC
CASSSSPSRDYNEQFF
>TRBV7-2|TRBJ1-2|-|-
TGTGCCAGCAGCTTAGCCCGGACAGTTAACTATGGCTACACCTTC
CASSLARTVNYGYTF